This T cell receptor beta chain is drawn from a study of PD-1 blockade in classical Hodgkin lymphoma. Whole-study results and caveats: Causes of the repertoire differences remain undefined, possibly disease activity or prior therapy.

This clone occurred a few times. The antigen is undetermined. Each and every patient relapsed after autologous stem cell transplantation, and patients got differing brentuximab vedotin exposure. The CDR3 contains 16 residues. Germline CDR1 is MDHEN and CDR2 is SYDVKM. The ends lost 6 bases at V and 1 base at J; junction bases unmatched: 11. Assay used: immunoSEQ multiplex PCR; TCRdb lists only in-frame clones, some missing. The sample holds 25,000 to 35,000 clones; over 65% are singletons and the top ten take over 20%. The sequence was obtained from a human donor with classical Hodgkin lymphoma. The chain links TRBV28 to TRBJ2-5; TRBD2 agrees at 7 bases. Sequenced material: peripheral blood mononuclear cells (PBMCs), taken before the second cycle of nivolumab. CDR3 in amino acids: CASSPLTGGIQETQYF. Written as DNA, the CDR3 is TGTGCCAGCAGCCCCCTGACGGGAGGAATCCAAGAGACCCAGTACTTC.